The 31 T cell receptor beta chains in this list originate from one sample, sequenced in a study of identical twins. TCRdb re-analysed the 5' RACE reads in MiXCR, keeping a single row per CDR3 protein. The top ten clones hold about 4.3% of a sample with fewer than 900,000 distinct CDR3 sequences, roughly 20% of them seen once. These sequences were also reported in another study, on T cells expressing NK-cell markers.

Sequencing was carried out using PBMCs. These receptors were obtained from a woman under 30 in good health.

This clonotype appeared a few times. CDR3 sequence: CASSLEAGPTPYNEQFF. The DNA for the CDR3 is TGCGCCAGCAGCTTGGAGGCAGGGCCTACGCCTTACAATGAGCAGTTCTTC. The chain combines TRBV5-1 with TRBJ2-1; D perhaps matches TRBD1 (5 bases). Germline V gene data show CDR1 as SGHRS and CDR2 as YFSETQ. CDR3 size: 17 residues. Trimming cost V 0 bases and J 4 bases, with 17 bases left between them.

J is TRBJ2-1 and V is TRBV20-1; perhaps TRBD2 as D (6 bases). The germline V gene has CDR1 DFQATT and CDR2 SNEGSKA (reference sequence). V was clipped by 3 bases and J by 7 bases, with 16 bases between them. The CDR3 extends over 14 amino acids. CDR3 loop: CSASPAGKGNEQFF. The DNA of the CDR3 is TGCAGTGCTAGCCCCGCGGGGAAGGGGAATGAGCAGTTCTTC.

This clonotype was seen more than once but under ten times. This sequence joins TRBV12-3 or TRBV12-4 and TRBJ2-1; the D is unclear. The CDR3 length is 12 residues. Trimming shortened V by 1 base and J by 8 bases, and 6 bases separated the two germline ends. The CDR3 reads CASSLGVHEQFF. The CDR3 DNA reads as TGTGCCAGCAGTTTAGGTGTCCATGAGCAGTTCTTC.

In its sample, this clonotype was seen a few times. The CDR3 nucleotides are TGTGCCAGCAGCCTTGGACCGATCTATGGCTACACCTTC. Protein sequence: CASSLGPIYGYTF. The chain combines TRBV12-3 or TRBV12-4 with TRBJ1-2, with no clear D. This CDR3 comprises 13 residues. The V end lost 6 bases, the J end lost 4 bases, and 12 bases lay between the germline ends.

V is TRBV11-2 and J is TRBJ2-3; D perhaps matches TRBD2 (5 bases). The CDR3 sequence is 15 residues long. In germline, CDR1 is SGHAT, CDR2 FQNNGV. The V end lost 5 bases, the J end lost 2 bases, and 14 bases lay between the germline ends. In nucleotides, the CDR3 is TGTGCCAGCAGCACCGCGGGCAGTTACACAGATACGCAGTATTTT. Its protein product is CASSTAGSYTDTQYF.

This clonotype came up a few times. V usage is TRBV2 and J usage is TRBJ2-7; TRBD2 is a possible D gene (6 bases). The ends were cut back, 3 bases at V and 6 bases at J, with 12 bases in the middle. The CDR3 has 13 amino acids. From germline, CDR1 is SNHLY and CDR2 FYNNEI. For the CDR3, the DNA is TGTGCCAGCAGTGAGGCGGGGACCTCCGAGCAGTACTTC. Protein sequence: CASSEAGTSEQYF.

The chain links TRBV20-1 to TRBJ2-7; TRBD1 matches at 9 bases. From germline, CDR1 is DFQATT and CDR2 SNEGSKA (reference sequence). The length of the CDR3 is 13 residues. V shed 4 bases and J 6 bases; nucleotides not matched to a gene: 7. The chain's CDR3 is CSATGTGIREQYF. CDR3 nucleotide sequence: TGCAGTGCTACCGGGACAGGGATTCGCGAGCAGTACTTC.

The genes are TRBV7-9 and TRBJ2-5; D is unclear. CDR1 and CDR2 from the germline V gene are SEHNR and FQNEAQ (reference sequence). The CDR3 spans 13 residues. V lost 3 bases to trimming and J lost 5 bases, with 10 bases between them. The CDR3 here is CASSLMPPETQYF. Here the CDR3 DNA reads TGTGCCAGCAGCTTGATGCCCCCGGAGACCCAGTACTTC.

The chain is built from TRBV7-2 and TRBJ2-6, with D unresolved. CDR3 size: 17 residues. Germline assignment: CDR1 SGHTA and CDR2 FQGNSA. The V end was cut by 1 base, the J end by 0 bases, with 10 bases between. This chain's CDR3 is CASSLVGEYSGANVLTF. DNA of the CDR3: TGTGCCAGCAGCTTAGTTGGGGAATACTCTGGGGCCAACGTCCTGACTTTC.

This clonotype was observed a handful of times. The chain joins TRBV5-1 to TRBJ2-1; 7 bases map to TRBD1. The CDR3 has 15 residues. With 0 bases clipped from V and 6 bases from J, the junction kept 6 bases outside the gene matches. The germline V gene has CDR1 SGHRS and CDR2 YFSETQ. The CDR3 DNA follows: TGCGCCAGCAGCTTGGACAGGGGAAGGACCAATGAGCAGTTCTTC. It translates to CASSLDRGRTNEQFF.

This clonotype was seen a few times. The V call is TRBV20-1, the J call TRBJ1-1; TRBD1 might be the D (5 bases). V was cut by 3 bases and J by 4 bases, with 15 bases left in between. The CDR3 loop spans 14 amino acids. Looked up from germline, CDR1 is DFQATT and CDR2 is SNEGSKA (reference sequence). The chain's CDR3 is CSASPSGGATEAFF. The DNA for the CDR3 is TGCAGTGCTAGCCCCTCCGGTGGGGCCACTGAAGCTTTCTTT.

This sequence joins TRBV12-3 or TRBV12-4 and TRBJ1-2, with D tentatively TRBD1 (5 bases). Trimming removed 6 bases at V and 0 bases at J, with 8 bases between. The CDR3 has 13 residues. The CDR3 DNA follows: TGTGCCAGCAGCCGACAGCCTAACTATGGCTACACCTTC. Encoded protein: CASSRQPNYGYTF.

This clonotype was counted ten times or more. CDR3 region: CASSTAGAGNEQFF. CDR3 bases: TGTGCCAGCAGTACGGCCGGGGCGGGCAATGAGCAGTTCTTC. The V call is TRBV7-9, the J call TRBJ2-1; tentatively, D is TRBD1 or TRBD2 (5 bases each). The CDR3 consists of 14 residues. Trimming pared 6 bases from V and 6 bases from J, leaving 15 bases between. Germline assignment: CDR1 SEHNR and CDR2 FQNEAQ (reference sequence).

This clonotype was seen only once. The chain carries TRBV20-1 and TRBJ2-5; 9 bases fit TRBD2. This CDR3 is built from 15 residues. J gave up 0 bases and V 2 bases, and 4 bases lay outside the gene matches. Germline loops: CDR1 DFQATT, CDR2 SNEGSKA (reference sequence). CDR3 sequence: CSARPTSGYQETQYF. CDR3 DNA: TGCAGTGCTAGACCGACTAGCGGTTACCAAGAGACCCAGTACTTC.

The CDR3 bases are TGTGCCAGCAGCTCCGGGACTAGCGGTGGATTCACAGATACGCAGTATTTT. It is translated as CASSSGTSGGFTDTQYF. J is TRBJ2-3 and V is TRBV7-9, with 11 bases identical to TRBD2. V shed 4 bases and J 2 bases; nucleotides not matched to a gene: 8. The V gene's germline CDR1 is SEHNR and CDR2 FQNEAQ (reference sequence). The CDR3 totals 17 residues. The variable domain in full, completed from reference TRBV7-9 and TRBJ2-3, reads DTGVSQNPRHKITKRGQNVTFRCDPISEHNRLYWYRQTLGQGPEFLTYFQNEAQLEKSRLLSDRFSAERPKGSFSTLEIQRTEQGDSAMYLCASSSGTSGGFTDTQYFGPGTRLTVL.

This clonotype was picked up a small number of times. The rearrangement joins TRBV29-1 to TRBJ2-2; 7 bases line up with TRBD2. The V gene's germline CDR1 is SQVTM and CDR2 ANQGSEA. CDR3 length: 17 amino acids. V lost 2 bases, J lost 8 bases, and 17 bases stayed unmatched. The CDR3 DNA reads TGCAGCGTTGAAAGTCGCGGCGGGGGAGCGGCGAGAGGGGAGCTGTTTTTT. Protein sequence: CSVESRGGGAARGELFF.

This clonotype was picked up a small number of times. The V gene is TRBV12-3 or TRBV12-4, the J gene TRBJ2-7, with 7 bases that match TRBD1. CDR3 size: 14 residues. Germline trimming cut 3 bases from V and 7 bases from J; bases unmatched to any gene: 9. The CDR3 sequence: CASSFYTTGQEQYF. The CDR3, as DNA: TGTGCCAGCAGTTTCTACACGACAGGGCAAGAGCAGTACTTC.

The chain recombines TRBV24-1 with TRBJ2-5; 7 bases fit TRBD1. Trimming at V came to 4 bases and at J to 2 bases, leaving 9 bases not matched to a gene. Germline V gene sequence: CDR1 KGHDR, CDR2 SFDVKD. The CDR3 runs 16 residues. CDR3 DNA sequence: TGTGCCACCAGTGACCCCAGAGGGACAGAGCAAGAGACCCAGTACTTC. Its translation: CATSDPRGTEQETQYF.

This clonotype showed up many times. V and J are TRBV29-1 and TRBJ2-1; 10 nucleotides align to TRBD2. Germline CDR1 SQVTM, CDR2 ANQGSEA. This CDR3 spans 15 amino acids. Germline trimming cut 8 bases from V and 4 bases from J; bases unmatched to any gene: 11. CDR3 in amino acids: CSPRFELAGYNEQFF. The CDR3 DNA follows: TGCAGCCCCAGGTTCGAACTAGCGGGGTACAATGAGCAGTTCTTC.

The chain employs TRBV27 and TRBJ2-5; TRBD1 agrees at 7 bases. In germline, CDR1 is MNHEY, CDR2 SMNVEV (reference sequence). This CDR3 region has 12 residues. J gave up 6 bases and V 5 bases, and 3 bases lay outside the gene matches. CDR3 loop: CASSQQGKTQYF. The CDR3 DNA follows: TGTGCCAGCAGTCAACAGGGGAAGACCCAGTACTTC.

This clonotype came up a few times. V gene TRBV7-7 combines with J gene TRBJ2-2; maybe TRBD2 (6 bases). The CDR3 extends over 14 amino acids. Germline V CDR1 and CDR2: SSHAT, FNYEAQ (reference sequence). The V end was cut by 10 bases, the J end by 6 bases, with 18 bases between. The CDR3 sequence: CATAYGSGAGELFF. The DNA of the CDR3 is TGTGCCACCGCTTACGGGAGTGGGGCCGGGGAGCTGTTTTTT.

The chain couples TRBV20-1 to TRBJ1-2, with 7 bases identical to TRBD1. V trimming: 4 bases; J trimming: 7 bases; junction bases outside the gene matches: 3. The CDR3 spans 11 residues. Germline V CDR1 and CDR2: DFQATT, SNEGSKA (reference sequence). The CDR3 DNA reads TGCAGTGCTAAGGGGGCAGGTGGCTACACCTTC. It specifies CSAKGAGGYTF.

The chain has TRBV5-5 and TRBJ2-6, with TRBD1 matching over 7 bases. The CDR3 length is 16 residues. Looked up from germline, CDR1 is SGHKS and CDR2 is YYEKEE (reference sequence). With V trimmed by 4 bases and J by 3 bases, 7 bases remained unmatched. The DNA for the CDR3 is TGTGCCAGCAGCCCTGTCACAGGGGATGGGGCCAACGTCCTGACTTTC. It is translated as CASSPVTGDGANVLTF.

The J gene is TRBJ2-3, the V gene TRBV20-1; TRBD2 agrees at 12 bases. CDR3 length equals 19 residues. The germline V gene has CDR1 DFQATT and CDR2 SNEGSKA (reference sequence). Trimming at V came to 0 bases and at J to 1 base, leaving 11 bases not matched to a gene. CDR3 sequence (DNA): TGCAGTGCTAGAGAGATCCAGACTAGCGGGAGATCCGGCACAGATACGCAGTATTTT. It encodes CSAREIQTSGRSGTDTQYF.

J is TRBJ1-5 and V is TRBV29-1, with 7 bases matching TRBD1. This CDR3 is built from 13 residues. Germline trimming cut 4 bases from V and 4 bases from J; bases unmatched to any gene: 4. CDR1 is SQVTM and CDR2 is ANQGSEA in the germline V gene. In nucleotides, the CDR3 is TGCAGCGTTGGGACAGGAACTAATCAGCCCCAGCATTTT. This codes for CSVGTGTNQPQHF.

This clonotype was seen only a few times. V gene TRBV4-1 combines with J gene TRBJ2-1; D ambiguous. This CDR3 spans 16 amino acids. V lost 0 bases and J lost 0, with 9 bases in between. Looked up from germline, CDR1 is MGHRA and CDR2 is YSYEKL. CDR3 in amino acids: CASSQDTQYSYNEQFF. The CDR3 nucleotides read TGCGCCAGCAGCCAAGATACCCAATACTCCTACAATGAGCAGTTCTTC.

The chain employs TRBV10-2 and TRBJ2-7, with 9 nucleotides matching TRBD1. This CDR3 contains 13 residues. J lost 1 base, V lost 7 bases, and 2 bases had no gene match. Germline values: CDR1 WSHSY, CDR2 SAAADI. This CDR3 is CASKGQGSYEQYF. The CDR3, as DNA: TGCGCCAGCAAGGGACAGGGATCCTACGAGCAGTACTTC.

V and J are TRBV20-1 and TRBJ2-1, with 9 bases that match TRBD2. Trimming cost V 6 bases and J 4 bases; bases outside gene matches: 13. The CDR3 runs 16 residues. In germline, CDR1 is DFQATT, CDR2 SNEGSKA (reference sequence). CDR3 protein: CSAIKPSGTYYNEQFF. DNA of the CDR3: TGCAGTGCCATAAAGCCTAGCGGGACCTATTACAATGAGCAGTTCTTC.

J is TRBJ2-1 and V is TRBV7-2; 8 bases match TRBD1. The length of the CDR3 is 15 residues. V gave up 5 bases and J gave up 6 bases; unmatched junction bases: 9. Germline assignment: CDR1 SGHTA and CDR2 FQGNSA. The CDR3 loop is CASSNTDRVGNEQFF. CDR3 coding DNA: TGTGCCAGCAGCAATACGGACAGGGTTGGCAATGAGCAGTTCTTC.

Only a few counts were recorded for this clonotype. V and J are TRBV11-2 and TRBJ2-1; D possibly corresponds to TRBD1 (6 bases). V lost 4 bases to trimming and J lost 5 bases, with 18 bases between them. CDR1 is SGHAT, CDR2 FQNNGV, per germline. This CDR3 contains 16 residues. CDR3 sequence: CASSSSAGTLDNEQFF. The CDR3 DNA reads as TGTGCCAGCAGCTCCAGTGCCGGGACACTAGACAATGAGCAGTTCTTC. Full variable domain (rest looked up from reference TRBV11-2 and TRBJ2-1): EAGVAQSPRYKIIEKRQSVAFWCNPISGHATLYWYQQILGQGPKLLIQFQNNGVVDDSQLPKDRFSAERLKGVDSTLKIQPAKLEDSAVYLCASSSSAGTLDNEQFFGPGTRLTVL.

The rearrangement uses TRBV7-8 and TRBJ2-3; 7 bases line up with TRBD2. V was pared by 5 bases and J by 0 bases, with 5 bases of the junction left unmatched. The CDR3 length is 15 residues. Germline V CDR1 and CDR2: SGHVS, FQNEAQ. The CDR3 region is CASSPLATSTDTQYF. CDR3 DNA sequence: TGTGCCAGCAGCCCACTAGCGACTAGCACAGATACGCAGTATTTT. Together with reference TRBV7-8 and TRBJ2-3, the CDR3 gives the full variable domain: GAGVSQSPRYKVAKRGQDVALRCDPISGHVSLFWYQQALGQGPEFLTYFQNEAQLDKSGLPSDRFFAERPEGSVSTLKIQRTQQEDSAVYLCASSPLATSTDTQYFGPGTRLTVL.